Listed below are T cell receptor beta chains from one sample, sequenced in a study of cytomegalovirus exposure and HLA in healthy donors. Only in-frame clones appear in the TCRdb table, and some are missing; sequencing was by immunoSEQ multiplex PCR. The sample shows about 160,000 clones, approximately 80% of them seen only once. Sequenced: PBMCs. Receptors originate from a woman aged 18 to 35 in good health and CMV-seronegative. CDR3s include the opening cysteine and the closing phenylalanine or tryptophan.

CDR3	V	J
CASRTSGGNIQYF	TRBV11-2	TRBJ2-4
CASSFASWRQAVYEQYF	TRBV5-6	TRBJ2-7
CASSRWRRAKNIQYF	TRBV5-1	TRBJ2-4
CASSLDVTGTEAFF	TRBV4-1	TRBJ1-1
CASKGAGTINNEQFF	TRBV27	TRBJ2-1
CAWTFSPTGEAFF	TRBV30	TRBJ1-1
CASRFDRVTEAFF	TRBV6-6	TRBJ1-1
CASSQGSGGSKNIQYF	TRBV14	TRBJ2-4
CASSLLRQEEDGYTF	TRBV7-8	TRBJ1-2
CASSQGVLNQPQHF	TRBV5-5	TRBJ1-5
CASSDTSTGGLSYGYTF	TRBV6-4	TRBJ1-2
CASNPGHLTPQHF	TRBV19	TRBJ1-5
CSGLTGGSYGYTF	TRBV29-1	TRBJ1-2
CASSSDRNEKLFF	TRBV18	TRBJ1-4
CASSPGTSGGFYEQYF	TRBV5-1	TRBJ2-7
CASSASSGGIDEQFF	TRBV6-1	TRBJ2-1
CASSPSPPQTTEQYF	TRBV23-1	TRBJ2-7
CASSQGGAQGTYGYTF	TRBV4-1	TRBJ1-2
CASSSSGGLRSRTDTQYF	TRBV5-1	TRBJ2-3
CAIPRGTSGTGELFF	TRBV6-5	TRBJ2-2
CASSYREGSNQPQHF	TRBV19	TRBJ1-5